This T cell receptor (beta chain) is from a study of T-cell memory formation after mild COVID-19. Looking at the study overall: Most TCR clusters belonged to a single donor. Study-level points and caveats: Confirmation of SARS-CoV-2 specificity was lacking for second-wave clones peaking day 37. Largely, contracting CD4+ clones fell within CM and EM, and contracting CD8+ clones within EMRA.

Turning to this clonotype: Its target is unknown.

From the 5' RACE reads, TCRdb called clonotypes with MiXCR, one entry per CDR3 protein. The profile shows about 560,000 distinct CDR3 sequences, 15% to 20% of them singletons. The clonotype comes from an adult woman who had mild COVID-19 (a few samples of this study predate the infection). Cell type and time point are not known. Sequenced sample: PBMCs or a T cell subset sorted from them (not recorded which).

The CDR3 protein is CASSPPFTEPSTDTQYF. The CDR3 DNA is TGTGCCAGCAGCCCCCCTTTCACGGAACCTAGCACAGATACGCAGTATTTT. V and J are TRBV7-9 and TRBJ2-3, with D unclear. The CDR3 is made up of 17 amino acids. Germline-derived CDR1 and CDR2 are SEHNR and FQNEAQ (reference sequence). Deletions cut 5 bases from V and 0 bases from J, with 18 bases between.